The 10 T cell receptor beta chains below come from one sample, sequenced in a study of tissue T cells after allogeneic stem cell transplantation. Assay used: immunoSEQ multiplex PCR; TCRdb lists only in-frame clones, some missing. The data contain about 48,000 clones, roughly four fifths of them singletons. Sequenced material: sorted cells pooled from one or two spleens. These receptor sequences come from a pool of C57BL/6 mice in good health.

With respect to this clone: Genes here carry mouse names. The sequenced fragment ends 1 residue before the CDR3 boundary, so the rest is inferred from the germline J gene. V is TRBV13-3 and J is TRBJ2-7; D assignment may be TRBD1 or TRBD2 (5 bases each). Germline assignment: CDR1 NNHDY and CDR2 SYVADS. Trimming removed 3 bases at V and 0 bases at J, with 7 bases between. This CDR3 spans 13 amino acids. CDR3 DNA (partial): TGTGCCAGCAGTGGGGGCAACTCCTATGAACAGTAC. Protein product: CASSGGNSYEQY. The entire CDR3 sequence reads CASSGGNSYEQYF.

Comment on this clone: The gene symbols are mouse symbols. The read halts 1 residue ahead of the CDR3 end, with the missing end drawn from the germline J gene. This sequence joins TRBV3 and TRBJ2-5; the match to TRBD2 covers 9 bases. The V gene's germline CDR1 is SNHLY and CDR2 FYNGKV (reference sequence). The CDR3 runs 14 residues. With 4 bases clipped from V and 3 bases from J, the junction kept 2 bases outside the gene matches. This CDR3 is CASSYDWGQDTQYF. The CDR3 DNA, read in part, is TGTGCCAGCAGCTACGACTGGGGGCAAGACACCCAGTAC.

Comment on this clone: These gene names are mouse names. The CDR3 goes on 1 residue after the read ends, and that part is filled in from the germline J gene. The gene calls are TRBV12-1 and TRBJ2-5, with TRBD2 matching over 8 bases. CDR3 size: 15 residues. Per germline, CDR1 SGHSN and CDR2 HYEKVE. The V gene end was trimmed by 3 bases and the J gene end by 0 bases; junction bases not matched to a gene: 4. This chain's CDR3 is CASSSGGRNQDTQYF. Partial CDR3 DNA: TGTGCCAGCTCTTCTGGGGGGAGGAACCAAGACACCCAGTAC.

This clone was seen a single time. The genes are named according to mouse. The CDR3 end is not reached by the read, which stops 1 residue before it; the germline J gene fills it in. The V and J genes are TRBV19 and TRBJ1-1; D is uncertain. This CDR3 comprises 14 residues. Trimming took 5 bases from V and 4 from J, leaving 15 bases between them. Germline values: CDR1 FNHDT, CDR2 SITEND (reference sequence). This CDR3 is CASRIREGGTEVFF. The sequenced part of the CDR3 DNA is TGTGCCAGCAGGATAAGAGAGGGTGGCACAGAAGTCTTC.

Concerning this clone: Gene labels here are mouse ones. The read terminates 1 residue ahead of where the CDR3 ends, so the germline J gene completes it. This chain connects TRBV14 to TRBJ1-6; a possible D gene is TRBD1 (5 bases). TRBJ1-6 is marked as an open reading frame, function uncertain. CDR3 length equals 15 residues. Germline V gene data show CDR1 as SGHDT and CDR2 as FRDEAV. With 1 base removed from V and 2 bases from J, the gap between germline ends came to 7 bases. CDR3 DNA, as far as it was read: TGTGCCAGCAGTTTCAGGGGCCCCTATAATTCGCCCCTCTAC. Protein sequence: CASSFRGPYNSPLY. The whole CDR3 protein reads CASSFRGPYNSPLYF.

In regard to this clone: Genes and germline come from the mouse. Read coverage stops 1 residue before the CDR3 terminus; the germline J gene supplies the remainder. This sequence joins TRBV14 and TRBJ2-7; D not certain. This CDR3 spans 11 amino acids. Germline CDR1 reads SGHDT; CDR2 reads FRDEAV. V lost 4 bases, J lost 5 bases, and 7 bases lay in between. The CDR3 here is CASSLKDEQYF. CDR3 DNA (partial): TGTGCCAGCAGTCTGAAAGATGAACAGTAC.

This clone was found a few times. Gene names and germline match the mouse. The read terminates 1 residue before the CDR3 end, so the remaining end is supplied by the germline J gene. The genes are TRBV16 and TRBJ1-4, with a weak D call TRBD1 (6 bases). Germline values: CDR1 SGHSA, CDR2 FRNQAP. Trimming removed 4 bases from V and 3 bases from J, with 12 bases in between. The CDR3 is 15 amino acids. CDR3 DNA (partial): TGTGCAAGCAGCTCCACAGGGTTTCCCAACGAAAGATTATTT. This translates into CASSSTGFPNERLF. The complete CDR3 sequence is CASSSTGFPNERLFF.

As concerns this clone: Gene names follow the mouse nomenclature. Incomplete CDR3 DNA: TGTGCAAGCAGCTTACTGGATGAAGACACCCAGTAC. Translated: CASSLLDEDTQY. The complete CDR3 sequence is CASSLLDEDTQYF. V gene TRBV16 combines with J gene TRBJ2-5; no reliable D call. The observed sequence ends 1 residue before the CDR3 terminus, with the missing tail filled in from the germline J gene. V lost 2 bases and J lost 4, with 7 bases in between. The CDR3 is 13 amino acids. Looked up from germline, CDR1 is SGHSA and CDR2 is FRNQAP.

The table lists this clone with a few counts. All gene names here are mouse names. The observed sequence ends 1 residue before the CDR3 terminus, with the missing tail filled in from the germline J gene. This chain joins TRBV16 and TRBJ1-3; D unclear. Germline values: CDR1 SGHSA, CDR2 FRNQAP. Trimming stripped 0 bases from V and 6 bases from J, with 6 bases between. CDR3 size: 13 residues. CDR3 bases read: TGTGCAAGCAGCTTAGAGGCAAAAAATACGCTCTAT. It specifies CASSLEAKNTLY. The whole CDR3 reads CASSLEAKNTLYF. The full variable domain, with the rest looked up from reference TRBV16 and TRBJ1-3, is NAGVIQTPRHKVTGKGQEATLWCEPISGHSAVFWYRQTIVQGLEFLTYFRNQAPIDDSGMPKERFSAQMPNQSHSTLKIQSTQPQDSAVYLCASSLEAKNTLYFGEGSRLIVV.

As regards this clone: Genes and germline come from the mouse. Read data end 1 residue before the CDR3 end; the end is taken from the germline J gene. The rearrangement uses TRBV3 and TRBJ1-3; 7 nucleotides match TRBD1. The germline CDR1 and CDR2 sequences are SNHLY and FYNGKV (reference sequence). The CDR3 covers 12 residues. J gave up 7 bases and V 4 bases, and 1 base lay outside the gene matches. Partial CDR3 DNA: TGTGCCAGCAGCTCACAGGGGAATACGCTCTAT. Translation: CASSSQGNTLY. The complete CDR3 sequence is CASSSQGNTLYF.